These T cell receptor beta chains were read from a single sample in a study of blood T cell repertoires in COVID-19. Assay used: immunoSEQ multiplex PCR; TCRdb lists only in-frame clones, some missing. The sample contains approximately 200,000 clones, about nine tenths of which appear only once. Sequenced input: PBMCs or T cells enriched from blood (not recorded which). The receptors here all came from a woman in her twenties or thirties who had recovered from COVID-19. CDR3s include the opening cysteine and the closing phenylalanine or tryptophan. The order of the fields is J gene, V gene, D gene, clone size, CDR3 DNA, CDR3 protein. The D gene is left open where the match is weak. Size is omitted from some rows. Given values are once, few, many or a class for expanded clones.

j_call: TRBJ1-1
v_call: TRBV4-2
d_call: NA
clone_size: NA
cdr3_nt: TGTGCCAGCAGCCAAGATGCGGGGGGGCACACTGAAGCTTTCTTT
cdr3_aa: CASSQDAGGHTEAFF

j_call: TRBJ1-4
v_call: TRBV5-4
d_call: NA
clone_size: NA
cdr3_nt: TGTGCCAGCAGTCGGGGAGGGCAGGCTAATGAAAAACTGTTTTTT
cdr3_aa: CASSRGGQANEKLFF

j_call: TRBJ1-5
v_call: TRBV6-5
d_call: TRBD1
clone_size: NA
cdr3_nt: TGTGCCAGCAGTTCCCCGGGACAGGGAAAAAATCAGCCCCAGCATTTT
cdr3_aa: CASSSPGQGKNQPQHF

j_call: TRBJ1-6
v_call: TRBV7-9
d_call: NA
clone_size: NA
cdr3_nt: TGTGCCAGCAGCTCTTTTATCGTTGGGCTATATTATTCACCCCTCCACTTT
cdr3_aa: CASSSFIVGLYYSPLHF

j_call: TRBJ1-5
v_call: TRBV6-1
d_call: NA
clone_size: NA
cdr3_nt: TGTGCCAGCAGTGGGGCTATAGACAGCTATAGCAATCAGCCCCAGCATTTT
cdr3_aa: CASSGAIDSYSNQPQHF

j_call: TRBJ1-2
v_call: TRBV7-9
d_call: TRBD1
clone_size: NA
cdr3_nt: TGTGCCAGCAGCCCATACCAAGGGACAGGGGGCGAGAGCTATGGCTACACCTTC
cdr3_aa: CASSPYQGTGGESYGYTF

j_call: TRBJ1-5
v_call: TRBV7-8
d_call: TRBD1
clone_size: few
cdr3_nt: TGTGCCAGCAGCTTAGGGGGGGACAGTGGCCAGCCCCAGCATTTT
cdr3_aa: CASSLGGDSGQPQHF

j_call: TRBJ2-3
v_call: TRBV7-3
d_call: NA
clone_size: NA
cdr3_nt: TGTGCCAGCAGGGCTTACACCCTCAACAGCACAGATACGCAGTATTTT
cdr3_aa: CASRAYTLNSTDTQYF

j_call: TRBJ1-5
v_call: TRBV29-1
d_call: TRBD1
clone_size: NA
cdr3_nt: TGCAGCGTTGAAGATGGGGACAGTTCACCAGCCCAGCATTTT
cdr3_aa: CSVEDGDSSPAQHF

j_call: TRBJ2-7
v_call: TRBV7-3
d_call: TRBD1
clone_size: once
cdr3_nt: TGTGCCAGCAGCTTAACCGGGACAGGGGGCTCGTACGAGCAGTACTTC
cdr3_aa: CASSLTGTGGSYEQYF

j_call: TRBJ1-1
v_call: TRBV10-3
d_call: NA
clone_size: NA
cdr3_nt: TGTGCCATCAGTGAGTTCACCGGGACTCCGAACACTGAAGCTTTCTTT
cdr3_aa: CAISEFTGTPNTEAFF

j_call: TRBJ1-1
v_call: TRBV29-1
d_call: NA
clone_size: NA
cdr3_nt: TGCAGCGTTGCCCCGCGGAGGATTACTGAAGCTTTCTTT
cdr3_aa: CSVAPRRITEAFF

j_call: TRBJ1-2
v_call: TRBV18
d_call: TRBD1
clone_size: NA
cdr3_nt: TGTGCCAGCTCCCCCCCGACAGGGGGCTATGGCTACACCTTC
cdr3_aa: CASSPPTGGYGYTF

j_call: TRBJ2-3
v_call: TRBV30
d_call: NA
clone_size: NA
cdr3_nt: TGTGCCTGGAGTGTATTATATCGGGGGGCATCAGATACGCAGTATTTT
cdr3_aa: CAWSVLYRGASDTQYF

j_call: TRBJ1-6
v_call: TRBV30
d_call: TRBD1
clone_size: NA
cdr3_nt: TGTGCCTGGAGGCAAGGGGGCTCGGGGTCACCCCTCCACTTT
cdr3_aa: CAWRQGGSGSPLHF

j_call: TRBJ2-7
v_call: TRBV27
d_call: TRBD2
clone_size: NA
cdr3_nt: TGTGCCAGCAGTCCCGGGACTAGCGGGGTTACCTACGAGCAGTACTTC
cdr3_aa: CASSPGTSGVTYEQYF

j_call: TRBJ2-7
v_call: TRBV14
d_call: NA
clone_size: NA
cdr3_nt: TGTGCCAGCAGCAGTCGGGACTCCCCTCGGCGCGAGCAGTACTTC
cdr3_aa: CASSSRDSPRREQYF

j_call: TRBJ1-5
v_call: TRBV3-1/TRBV3-2
d_call: NA
clone_size: NA
cdr3_nt: TGTGCCAGCAGCCTTTTAAATCAGCCCCAGCATTTT
cdr3_aa: CASSLLNQPQHF

j_call: TRBJ1-2
v_call: TRBV11-3
d_call: TRBD1
clone_size: NA
cdr3_nt: TGTGCCAGCAGCTTCGGGGACAGGAACTATGGCTACACCTTC
cdr3_aa: CASSFGDRNYGYTF

j_call: TRBJ1-4
v_call: TRBV25-1
d_call: TRBD1
clone_size: NA
cdr3_nt: TGTGCCAGCAGTGACGCCGGGACAGGGTACGAAAAACTGTTTTTT
cdr3_aa: CASSDAGTGYEKLFF

j_call: TRBJ2-1
v_call: TRBV6-2/TRBV6-3
d_call: NA
clone_size: NA
cdr3_nt: TGTGCCAGCAGTGCAGCCTACAATGAGCAGTTCTTC
cdr3_aa: CASSAAYNEQFF

j_call: TRBJ2-7
v_call: TRBV30
d_call: TRBD2
clone_size: NA
cdr3_nt: TGTGCCTGGAGCCTTCGGGGGGGATCGAGCTCCTACGAGCAGTACTTC
cdr3_aa: CAWSLRGGSSSYEQYF

j_call: TRBJ2-7
v_call: TRBV4-2
d_call: TRBD2
clone_size: few
cdr3_nt: TGTGCCAGCAGCCCTATAGCGGGAGGTAGCAACGAGCAGTACTTC
cdr3_aa: CASSPIAGGSNEQYF

j_call: TRBJ2-2
v_call: TRBV11-3
d_call: NA
clone_size: NA
cdr3_nt: TGTGCCAGCAGCTTCAGAGCCGGGGGACCCACGGTGTCGGGGACCGGGGAGCTGTTTTTT
cdr3_aa: CASSFRAGGPTVSGTGELFF

j_call: TRBJ2-3
v_call: TRBV2
d_call: TRBD1
clone_size: NA
cdr3_nt: TGTGCCAGCAGTGTTCCGACCGGGACAGGCCTCACAGATACGCAGTATTTT
cdr3_aa: CASSVPTGTGLTDTQYF